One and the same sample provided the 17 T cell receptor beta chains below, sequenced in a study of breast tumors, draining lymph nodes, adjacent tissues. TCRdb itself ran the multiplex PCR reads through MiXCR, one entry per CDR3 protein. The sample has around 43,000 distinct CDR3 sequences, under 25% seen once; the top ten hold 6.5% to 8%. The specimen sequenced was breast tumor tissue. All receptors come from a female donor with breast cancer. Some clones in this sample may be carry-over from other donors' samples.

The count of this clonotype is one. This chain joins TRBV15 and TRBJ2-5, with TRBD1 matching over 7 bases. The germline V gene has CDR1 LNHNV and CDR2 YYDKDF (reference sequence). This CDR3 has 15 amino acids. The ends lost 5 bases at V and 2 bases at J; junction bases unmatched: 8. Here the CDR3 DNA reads TGTGCCACCAGCCCGATTCGGACAGGTCAAGAGACCCAGTACTTC. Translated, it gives CATSPIRTGQETQYF.

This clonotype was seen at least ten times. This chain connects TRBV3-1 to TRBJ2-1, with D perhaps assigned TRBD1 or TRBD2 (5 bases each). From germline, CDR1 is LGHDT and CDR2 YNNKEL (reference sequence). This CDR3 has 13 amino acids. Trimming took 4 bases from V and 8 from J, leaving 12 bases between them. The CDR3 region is CASSLGTLDEQFF. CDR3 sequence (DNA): TGTGCCAGCAGCCTCGGGACGTTGGATGAGCAGTTCTTC.

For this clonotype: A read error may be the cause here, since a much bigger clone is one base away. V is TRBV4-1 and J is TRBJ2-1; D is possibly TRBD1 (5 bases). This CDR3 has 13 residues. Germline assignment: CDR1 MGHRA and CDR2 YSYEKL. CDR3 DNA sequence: TGCGCCAGCAGCCACAGGGAATACAATGGGCAGTTCTTC. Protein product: CASSHREYNGQFF.

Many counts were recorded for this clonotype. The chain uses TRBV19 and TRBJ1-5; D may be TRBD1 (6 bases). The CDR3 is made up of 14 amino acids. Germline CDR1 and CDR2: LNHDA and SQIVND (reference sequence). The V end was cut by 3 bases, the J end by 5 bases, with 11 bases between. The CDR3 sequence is CASSMDSSYQPQHF. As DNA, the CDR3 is TGTGCCAGTAGTATGGACAGTTCATATCAGCCCCAGCATTTT.

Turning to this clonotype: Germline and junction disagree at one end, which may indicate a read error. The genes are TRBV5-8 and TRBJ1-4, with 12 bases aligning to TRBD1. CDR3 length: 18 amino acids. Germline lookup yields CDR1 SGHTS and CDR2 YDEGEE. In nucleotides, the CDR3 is TGTGCCAGCAGCACCGGGACAGGGGGCCTCATAACTAGTGAAAAACTGTTTTTT. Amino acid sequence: CASSTGTGGLITSEKLFF. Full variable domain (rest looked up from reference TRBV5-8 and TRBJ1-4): EAGVTQSPTHLIKTRGQQATLRCSPISGHTSVYWYQQALGLGLQFLLWYDEGEERNRGNFPPRFSGRQFPNYSSELNVNALELEDSALYLCASSTGTGGLITSEKLFFGSGTQLSVL.

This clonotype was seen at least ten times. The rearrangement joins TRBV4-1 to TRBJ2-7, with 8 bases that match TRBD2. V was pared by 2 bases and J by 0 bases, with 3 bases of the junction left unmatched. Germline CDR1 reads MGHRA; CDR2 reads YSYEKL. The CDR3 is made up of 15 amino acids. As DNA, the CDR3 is TGCGCCAGCAGCCAAAGCGGGGGCGCCTCCTACGAGCAGTACTTC. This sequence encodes CASSQSGGASYEQYF.

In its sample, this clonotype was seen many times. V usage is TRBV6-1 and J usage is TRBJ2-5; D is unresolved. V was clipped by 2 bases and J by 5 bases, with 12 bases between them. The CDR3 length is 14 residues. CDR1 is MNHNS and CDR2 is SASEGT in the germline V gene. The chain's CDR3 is CASSEPGVWETQYF. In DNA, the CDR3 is TGTGCCAGCAGTGAACCTGGAGTCTGGGAGACCCAGTACTTC.

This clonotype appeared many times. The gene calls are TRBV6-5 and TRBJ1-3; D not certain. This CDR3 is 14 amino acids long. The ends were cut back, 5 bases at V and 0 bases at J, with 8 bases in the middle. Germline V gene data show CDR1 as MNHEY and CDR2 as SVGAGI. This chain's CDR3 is CASSLQNSGNTIYF. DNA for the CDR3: TGTGCCAGCAGTCTCCAGAACTCTGGAAACACCATATATTTT.

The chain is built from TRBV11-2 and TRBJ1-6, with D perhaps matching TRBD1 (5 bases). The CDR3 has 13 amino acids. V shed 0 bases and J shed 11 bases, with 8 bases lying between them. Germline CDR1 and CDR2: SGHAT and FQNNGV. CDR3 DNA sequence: TGTGCCAGCAGCTTAGATCTGGGGGCACCCCTCCACTTT. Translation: CASSLDLGAPLHF.

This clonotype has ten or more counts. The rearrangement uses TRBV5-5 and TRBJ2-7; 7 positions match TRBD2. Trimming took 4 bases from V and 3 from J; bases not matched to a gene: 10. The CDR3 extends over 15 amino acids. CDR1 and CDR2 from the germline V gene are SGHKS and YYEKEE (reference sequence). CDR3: CASSVAGGSFYEQYF. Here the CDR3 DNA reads TGTGCCAGCAGCGTTGCCGGCGGGAGTTTCTACGAGCAGTACTTC.

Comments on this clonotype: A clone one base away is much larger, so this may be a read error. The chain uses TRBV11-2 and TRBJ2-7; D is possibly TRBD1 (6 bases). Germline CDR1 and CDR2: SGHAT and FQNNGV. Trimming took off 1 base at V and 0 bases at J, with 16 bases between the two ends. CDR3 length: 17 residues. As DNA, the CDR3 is TGTGCCAGCAGCTTAGGTAGGTGGACAGAAATCTCCTACGAGCAGTACTTC. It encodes CASSLGRWTEISYEQYF. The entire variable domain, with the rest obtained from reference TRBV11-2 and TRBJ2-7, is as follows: EAGVAQSPRYKIIEKRQSVAFWCNPISGHATLYWYQQILGQGPKLLIQFQNNGVVDDSQLPKDRFSAERLKGVDSTLKIQPAKLEDSAVYLCASSLGRWTEISYEQYFGPGTRLTVT.

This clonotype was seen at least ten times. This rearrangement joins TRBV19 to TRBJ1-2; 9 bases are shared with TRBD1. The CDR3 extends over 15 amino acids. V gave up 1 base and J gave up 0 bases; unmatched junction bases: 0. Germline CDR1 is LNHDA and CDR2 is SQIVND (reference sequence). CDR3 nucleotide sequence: TGTGCCAGTAGTATAGGACAGGGGGCTAACTATGGCTACACCTTC. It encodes CASSIGQGANYGYTF.

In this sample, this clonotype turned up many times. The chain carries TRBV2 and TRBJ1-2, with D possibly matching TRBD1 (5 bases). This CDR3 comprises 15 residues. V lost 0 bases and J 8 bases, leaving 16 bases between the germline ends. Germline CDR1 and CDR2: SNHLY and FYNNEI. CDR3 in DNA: TGTGCCAGCAGTGAAGCCAGTTTCGGGGGTGGAGGCTACACCTTC. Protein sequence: CASSEASFGGGGYTF.

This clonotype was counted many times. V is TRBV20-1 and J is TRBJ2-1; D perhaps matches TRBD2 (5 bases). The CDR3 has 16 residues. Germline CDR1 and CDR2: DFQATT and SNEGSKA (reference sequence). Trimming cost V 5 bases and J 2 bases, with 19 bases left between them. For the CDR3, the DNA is TGCAGTGCTGGGGAGATAGCGAGACCGACCTACAATGAGCAGTTCTTC. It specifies CSAGEIARPTYNEQFF.

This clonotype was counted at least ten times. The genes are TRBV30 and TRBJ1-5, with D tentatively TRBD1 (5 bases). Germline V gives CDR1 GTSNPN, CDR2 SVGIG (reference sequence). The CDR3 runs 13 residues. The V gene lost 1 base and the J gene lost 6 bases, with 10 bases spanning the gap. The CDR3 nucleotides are TGTGCCTGGAGTGAGGGAGGGACTCAGCCCCAGCATTTT. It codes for CAWSEGGTQPQHF.

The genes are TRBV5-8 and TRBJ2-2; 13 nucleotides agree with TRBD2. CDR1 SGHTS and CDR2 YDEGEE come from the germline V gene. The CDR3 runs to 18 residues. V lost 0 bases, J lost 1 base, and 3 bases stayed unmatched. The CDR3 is CASSLEGLAGRNTGELFF. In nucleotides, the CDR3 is TGTGCCAGCAGCTTGGAGGGACTAGCGGGGAGGAACACCGGGGAGCTGTTTTTT.

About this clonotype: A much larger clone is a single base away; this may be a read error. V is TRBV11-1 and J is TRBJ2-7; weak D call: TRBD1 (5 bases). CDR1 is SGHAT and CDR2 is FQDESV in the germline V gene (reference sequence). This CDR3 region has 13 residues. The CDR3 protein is CAGSLGRVYEQYF. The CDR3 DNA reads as TGTGCCGGCAGCTTGGGCAGGGTATACGAGCAGTACTTC.